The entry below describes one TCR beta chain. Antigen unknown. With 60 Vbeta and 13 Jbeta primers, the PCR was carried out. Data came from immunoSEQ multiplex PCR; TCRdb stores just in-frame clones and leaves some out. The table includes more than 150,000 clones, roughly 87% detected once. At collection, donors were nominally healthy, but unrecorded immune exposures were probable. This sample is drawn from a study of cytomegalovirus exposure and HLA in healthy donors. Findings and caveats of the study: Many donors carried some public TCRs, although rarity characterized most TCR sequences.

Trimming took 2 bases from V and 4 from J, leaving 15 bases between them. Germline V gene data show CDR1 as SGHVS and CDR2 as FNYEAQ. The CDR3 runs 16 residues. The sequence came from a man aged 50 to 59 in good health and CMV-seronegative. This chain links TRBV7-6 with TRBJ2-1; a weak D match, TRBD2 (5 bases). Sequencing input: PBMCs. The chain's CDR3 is CASSLLSRTAYNEQFF. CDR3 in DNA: TGTGCCAGCAGCTTATTGTCGAGGACTGCTTACAATGAGCAGTTCTTC.